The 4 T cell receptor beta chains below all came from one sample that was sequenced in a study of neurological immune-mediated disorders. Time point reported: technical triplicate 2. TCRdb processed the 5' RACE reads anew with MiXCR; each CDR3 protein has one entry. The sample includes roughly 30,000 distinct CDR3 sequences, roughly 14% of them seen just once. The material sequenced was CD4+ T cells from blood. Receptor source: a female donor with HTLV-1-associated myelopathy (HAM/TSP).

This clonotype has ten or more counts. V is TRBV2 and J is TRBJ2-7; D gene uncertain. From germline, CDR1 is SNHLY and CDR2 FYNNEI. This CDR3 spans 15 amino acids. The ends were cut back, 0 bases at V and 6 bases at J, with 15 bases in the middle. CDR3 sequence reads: CASSEALRLTGEQYF. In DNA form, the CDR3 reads TGTGCCAGCAGTGAAGCGCTTCGGCTAACCGGCGAGCAGTACTTC.

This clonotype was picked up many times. In nucleotides, the CDR3 is TGTGCCAGCGGGGCCCCGACTAGCGCCCTTGCGGGTACGCAGTATTTT. Its translation is CASGAPTSALAGTQYF. The chain joins TRBV28 to TRBJ2-3, with 8 bases fitting TRBD2. This CDR3 contains 16 residues. CDR1 is MDHEN, CDR2 SYDVKM, per germline. The trim removed 8 bases at V and 8 bases at J, leaving 18 bases unmatched.

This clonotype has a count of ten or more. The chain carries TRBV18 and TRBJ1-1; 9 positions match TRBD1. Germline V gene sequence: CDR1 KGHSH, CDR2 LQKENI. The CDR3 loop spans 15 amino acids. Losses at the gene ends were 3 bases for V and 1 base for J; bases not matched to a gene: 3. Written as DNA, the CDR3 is TGTGCCAGCTCACCCAAGGGACAGGGGAACACTGAAGCTTTCTTT. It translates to CASSPKGQGNTEAFF.

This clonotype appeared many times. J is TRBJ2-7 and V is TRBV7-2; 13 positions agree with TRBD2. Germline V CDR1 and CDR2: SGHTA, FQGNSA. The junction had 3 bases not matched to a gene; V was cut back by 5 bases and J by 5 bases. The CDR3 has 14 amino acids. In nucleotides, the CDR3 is TGTGCCAGCAGCCGGACTAGCGGGAGAGACGAGCAGTACTTC. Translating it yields CASSRTSGRDEQYF.